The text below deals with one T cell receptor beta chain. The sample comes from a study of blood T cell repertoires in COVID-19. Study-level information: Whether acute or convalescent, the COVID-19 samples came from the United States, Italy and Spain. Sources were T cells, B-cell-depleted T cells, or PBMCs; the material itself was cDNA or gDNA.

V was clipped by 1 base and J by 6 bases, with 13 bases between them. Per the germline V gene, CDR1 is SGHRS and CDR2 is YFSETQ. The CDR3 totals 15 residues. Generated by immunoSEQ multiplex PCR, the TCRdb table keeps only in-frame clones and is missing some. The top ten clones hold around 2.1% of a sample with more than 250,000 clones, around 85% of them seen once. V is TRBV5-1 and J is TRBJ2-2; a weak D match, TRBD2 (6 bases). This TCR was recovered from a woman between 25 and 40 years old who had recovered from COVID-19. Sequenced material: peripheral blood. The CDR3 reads CASSLTSLAAGELFF. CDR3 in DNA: TGCGCCAGCAGCTTGACTAGCTTAGCCGCCGGGGAGCTGTTTTTT. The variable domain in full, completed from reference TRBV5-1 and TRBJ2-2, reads KAGVTQTPRYLIKTRGQQVTLSCSPISGHRSVSWYQQTPGQGLQFLFEYFSETQRNKGNFPGRFSGRQFSNSRSEMNVSTLELGDSALYLCASSLTSLAAGELFFGEGSRLTVL.